These 22 T cell receptor beta chains share one sample of origin, sequenced in a study of breast tumors, draining lymph nodes, adjacent tissues. One entry per CDR3 protein results from TCRdb running MiXCR on the multiplex PCR reads. The profile shows roughly 260,000 distinct CDR3 sequences, 30% to 35% of them singletons. Axillary draining lymph nodes of breast cancer patients supplied the node samples. The sample comprised axillary lymph node tissue. These receptors all stem from a female donor with breast cancer. Some clones in this sample may be carry-over from other donors' samples.

In its sample, this clonotype was seen a few times. Being one base from a much bigger clone, this may be a read error. The conserved closing phenylalanine or tryptophan is absent in this CDR3, likely reflecting a read error. The rearrangement uses TRBV15 and TRBJ2-1, with 7 bases matching TRBD1. Germline CDR1 reads LNHNV; CDR2 reads YYDKDF (reference sequence). Trimming at V came to 1 base and at J to 5 bases, leaving 5 bases not matched to a gene. There are 15 residues in the CDR3. The CDR3: CATSRGQGDHNEQFL. The CDR3 DNA reads TGTGCCACCAGCAGAGGACAGGGAGATCACAATGAGCAGTTCCTC.

There are a few counts of this clonotype. The chain couples TRBV3-1 to TRBJ2-5; D perhaps matches TRBD2 (6 bases). Trimming removed 0 bases from V and 5 bases from J, with 13 bases in between. The CDR3 is 15 residues long. Germline V gene sequence: CDR1 LGHDT, CDR2 YNNKEL (reference sequence). CDR3 DNA sequence: TGTGCCAGCAGCCAAGATCCAACGGGAGCGGAGACCCAGTACTTC. Translating gives CASSQDPTGAETQYF.

This clonotype was detected ten times or more. The chain combines TRBV13 with TRBJ2-3, with TRBD2 as a possible D gene (6 bases). This CDR3 is 16 amino acids long. Germline assignment: CDR1 PRHDT and CDR2 FYEKMQ (reference sequence). V shed 5 bases and J shed 6 bases, with 21 bases lying between them. The CDR3 DNA is TGTGCCAGCAGCCCTAGGGGACGGAGGGGTGATGATACGCAGTATTTT. As protein: CASSPRGRRGDDTQYF. Looking up the rest from reference TRBV13 and TRBJ2-3 gives the full variable domain: AAGVIQSPRHLIKEKRETATLKCYPIPRHDTVYWYQQGPGQDPQFLISFYEKMQSDKGSIPDRFSAQQFSDYHSELNMSSLELGDSALYFCASSPRGRRGDDTQYFGPGTRLTVL.

This clonotype was seen at least ten times. The chain recombines TRBV30 with TRBJ1-3; tentative D call: TRBD1 (6 bases). The CDR3 covers 16 residues. With 0 bases removed from V and 0 bases from J, the gap between germline ends came to 12 bases. CDR1 GTSNPN and CDR2 SVGIG come from the germline V gene (reference sequence). The CDR3 protein is CAWSVAGAFSGNTIYF. The DNA for the CDR3 is TGTGCCTGGAGTGTGGCGGGGGCTTTCTCTGGAAACACCATATATTTT.

This clonotype was seen ten or more times. V is TRBV29-1 and J is TRBJ1-2; the D gene is possibly TRBD1 (6 bases). Germline CDR1 is SQVTM and CDR2 is ANQGSEA. The ends were cut back, 0 bases at V and 4 bases at J, with 15 bases in the middle. The CDR3 is made up of 15 amino acids. The CDR3 DNA is TGCAGCGTTGAAGATCGGGGGCGCAGGGGCTATGGCTACACCTTC. Translated, it gives CSVEDRGRRGYGYTF.

This clonotype came up many times. This rearrangement joins TRBV11-3 to TRBJ1-2; D is unclear. Germline CDR1 and CDR2: SGHNT and YENEEA. The CDR3 contains 14 residues. Trimming took off 0 bases at V and 2 bases at J, with 7 bases between the two ends. The CDR3: CASSLDGRNYGYTF. CDR3 nucleotides: TGTGCCAGCAGCTTAGATGGCAGAAACTATGGCTACACCTTC.

As concerns this clonotype: The CDR3 does not close with the conserved phenylalanine or tryptophan, likely indicating a read error. The chain is built from TRBV7-2 and TRBJ1-4, with D perhaps TRBD1 (6 bases). Germline V gives CDR1 SGHTA, CDR2 FQGNSA. The CDR3 runs to 14 residues. Deletions cut 3 bases from V and 8 bases from J, with 13 bases between. The CDR3 loop is CASSLWQGSEKLFL. As DNA, the CDR3 is TGTGCCAGCAGCTTGTGGCAGGGGAGCGAAAAACTGTTTTTA.

This clonotype was seen repeatedly, ten times or more. The chain recombines TRBV12-3 or TRBV12-4 with TRBJ2-3; perhaps TRBD2 as D (5 bases). CDR3 length: 16 residues. The V end lost 3 bases, the J end lost 2 bases, and 15 bases lay between the germline ends. The CDR3 nucleotides are TGTGCCAGCAGTTTTAACGGGGTCATACCCACAGATACGCAGTATTTT. Its protein product is CASSFNGVIPTDTQYF.

This clonotype has a count of ten or more. The J gene is TRBJ2-7, the V gene TRBV19; D gene uncertain. Germline V gene sequence: CDR1 LNHDA, CDR2 SQIVND (reference sequence). This CDR3 comprises 17 residues. Trimming pared 0 bases from V and 0 bases from J, leaving 15 bases between. CDR3 coding DNA: TGTGCCAGTAGTATAGATCTCGTCAGCTATAGCTCCTACGAGCAGTACTTC. Protein: CASSIDLVSYSSYEQYF. The variable domain in full, with the rest retrieved from reference TRBV19 and TRBJ2-7, is DGGITQSPKYLFRKEGQNVTLSCEQNLNHDAMYWYRQDPGQGLRLIYYSQIVNDFQKGDIAEGYSVSREKKESFPLTVTSAQKNPTAFYLCASSIDLVSYSSYEQYFGPGTRLTVT.

This clonotype has at least ten counts. CDR3 DNA sequence: TGTGCCAGCAGCTTAGTCCCTGGTGGGTACGAGCAGTACTTC. This sequence encodes CASSLVPGGYEQYF. The chain carries TRBV7-2 and TRBJ2-7; D not certain. The CDR3 consists of 14 residues. Trimming stripped 1 base from V and 4 bases from J, with 11 bases between. The germline V gene has CDR1 SGHTA and CDR2 FQGNSA.

The V gene is TRBV5-1, the J gene TRBJ2-2, with 7 bases lining up with TRBD2. The CDR3 runs 17 residues. CDR1 is SGHRS and CDR2 is YFSETQ in the germline V gene. Unmatched junction bases numbered 5, after V lost 0 bases and J lost 0 bases. CDR3 protein: CASSLARLAANTGELFF. The CDR3 DNA reads TGCGCCAGCAGCTTGGCCAGGCTAGCGGCGAACACCGGGGAGCTGTTTTTT.

This clonotype was counted at least ten times. This sequence joins TRBV5-1 and TRBJ2-7; D not resolved. V lost 4 bases, J lost 4 bases, and 9 bases lay in between. The CDR3 is 12 amino acids. CDR1 and CDR2 from the germline V gene are SGHRS and YFSETQ. CDR3 residues: CASSTDLYEQYF. The CDR3 nucleotides are TGCGCCAGCAGCACGGACCTTTACGAGCAGTACTTC.

This clonotype has a count of ten or more. This chain joins TRBV14 and TRBJ2-3; no reliable D call. V was clipped by 0 bases and J by 0 bases, with 7 bases between them. This CDR3 has 15 amino acids. CDR1 is SGHDN and CDR2 is FVKESK in the germline V gene. This chain's CDR3 is CASSQDPPSTDTQYF. CDR3 coding DNA: TGTGCCAGCAGCCAAGATCCTCCTAGCACAGATACGCAGTATTTT.

Ten or more counts support this clonotype. V gene TRBV6-1 combines with J gene TRBJ2-5; 7 positions agree with TRBD1. The CDR3 is made up of 15 amino acids. J was trimmed by 5 bases and V by 0 bases; bases with no gene match: 6. The germline CDR1 and CDR2 sequences are MNHNS and SASEGT. CDR3 protein: CASSEAGTDWETQYF. The CDR3 DNA is TGTGCCAGCAGTGAAGCGGGGACAGATTGGGAGACCCAGTACTTC.

This clonotype occurred many times. Sequence at one end of the junction differs from germline and may be a read error. The V gene is TRBV7-7, the J gene TRBJ2-5; the match to TRBD2 covers 12 bases. The CDR3 loop spans 14 amino acids. Germline-derived CDR1 and CDR2 are SSHAT and FNYEAQ (reference sequence). The CDR3 DNA reads as TGTGCTAGCAGCCAGACTAGCGGGAGAGAGACCCAGTACTTC. This encodes CASSQTSGRETQYF.

Of note for this clonotype: A much larger clone differs by one base, so this may be a read error. The chain is built from TRBV12-3 or TRBV12-4 and TRBJ2-2; 8 bases map to TRBD2. J gave up 4 bases and V 5 bases, and 6 bases lay outside the gene matches. CDR3 size: 15 residues. The CDR3 region has the DNA TGTGCCAGCAGTAAGAGCGGGAGAAGCACCGGGGAGCTGTTTTTT. This translates into CASSKSGRSTGELFF.

As regards this clonotype: The junction shows a germline mismatch at one end, possibly a read error. The rearrangement links TRBV29-1 to TRBJ2-2; possibly TRBD1 for D (6 bases). The CDR3 is 14 residues long. The germline CDR1 and CDR2 sequences are SQVTM and ANQGSEA. Here the CDR3 reads CSVKKYRDTVELFF. The CDR3 DNA is TGCAGCGTTAAAAAGTACAGGGACACCGTGGAGCTGTTTTTT.

This clonotype appeared a few times. Given a much more abundant clone one base away, this may be a read error. The CDR3 does not end in the conserved phenylalanine or tryptophan, so this is likely a read error. This chain joins TRBV19 and TRBJ2-1; D gene uncertain. The V end was cut by 6 bases, the J end by 2 bases, with 17 bases between. This CDR3 comprises 16 residues. Germline V CDR1 and CDR2: LNHDA, SQIVND (reference sequence). DNA for the CDR3: TGTGCCAGTAGCGGCAGGTCCAAATCGACCTACAATGAGCAGTTCTCC. This translates into CASSGRSKSTYNEQFS.

Notes on this clonotype: A much bigger clone sits one base away, suggesting this may be a read error. The chain is built from TRBV11-1 and TRBJ2-3, with D perhaps matching TRBD2 (7 bases). The germline V and J ends were trimmed by 5 bases and 1 base, with 22 bases remaining between them. The CDR3 totals 18 residues. The germline gives CDR1 SGHAT, CDR2 FQDESV (reference sequence). The CDR3 DNA sequence: TGTGCCAGCAGCCCCGAGGGGGGGTTCTGGGGACGCACAGATACGCAGTATTTT. Amino acids: CASSPEGGFWGRTDTQYF. Combining the CDR3 with reference TRBV11-1 and TRBJ2-3 gives the whole variable domain EAEVAQSPRYKITEKSQAVAFWCDPISGHATLYWYRQILGQGPELLVQFQDESVVDDSQLPKDRFSAERLKGVDSTLKIQPAELGDSAMYLCASSPEGGFWGRTDTQYFGPGTRLTVL.

This clonotype appeared many times. The V call is TRBV24-1, the J call TRBJ1-5; no clear D. V was trimmed by 5 bases and J by 5 bases, leaving 18 bases between them. The CDR3 has 16 amino acids. CDR1 is KGHDR, CDR2 SFDVKD, per germline. The DNA of the CDR3 is TGTGCCACCAGTGGAACATCAGCCACACCTTATCAGCCCCAGCATTTT. Translated, it gives CATSGTSATPYQPQHF.

About this clonotype: This sequence may be a read error, since a much larger clone differs from it by one base. This rearrangement joins TRBV7-2 to TRBJ1-3, with D uncertain. The CDR3 covers 17 residues. Germline assignment: CDR1 SGHTA and CDR2 FQGNSA. The CDR3 sequence: CASSLLRRTDSGNPIYF. The CDR3 nucleotides are TGTGCCAGCAGCTTATTGCGCCGTACCGACTCTGGAAACCCCATATATTTT.

This clonotype was picked up one time. This chain connects TRBV24-1 to TRBJ2-3; TRBD2 agrees at 10 bases. Germline-derived CDR1 and CDR2 are KGHDR and SFDVKD. Trimming cost V 4 bases and J 3 bases; bases outside gene matches: 9. This CDR3 comprises 17 residues. CDR3 nucleotides: TGTGCCACCAGTGACTACCTAGCGGGAGCGGTGACAGATACGCAGTATTTT. Its protein product is CATSDYLAGAVTDTQYF.